Sequencing of this T cell receptor (beta chain) was carried out in a study of T-cell memory formation after mild COVID-19. For the study at large: Largely donor-specific TCR clusters were found. Findings and caveats of the study: Pre-infection memory carried some responding clones, suggesting that cross-reactive memory joined. Among clones contracting day 15 to 85, CD4/CD8 was balanced, whereas later expanders leaned CD4+.

The germline CDR1 and CDR2 sequences are MNHEY and SVGEGT. With 8 bases removed from V and 4 bases from J, the gap between germline ends came to 17 bases. The CDR3 covers 14 residues. In the case of this clonotype: What it binds is unknown.

Each CDR3 protein gets one entry after TCRdb re-called the 5' RACE reads with MiXCR. The top ten hold approximately 12% of the sample, which has about 160,000 distinct CDR3 sequences, 30% to 35% seen once. Sequenced sample: PBMCs or a T cell subset sorted from them (not recorded which). The chain joins TRBV6-2 or TRBV6-3 to TRBJ2-5, with D unclear. The sequence was obtained from an adult woman who had mild COVID-19 (a few samples of this study predate the infection). Cell type and time point are not known. Written as DNA, the CDR3 is TGTGCCAGCGGAGACATCGACTTCTTAGAGACCCAGTACTTC. It yields the protein CASGDIDFLETQYF.